The 8 T cell receptor beta chains below were found in one sample sequenced in a study of graft-versus-host responses after intestinal transplantation. The repertoire was sequenced with immunoSEQ multiplex PCR; TCRdb's copy has only in-frame clones and lacks some. This table holds over 85,000 clones, about 94% found once. No antigen has been identified for these receptors. The sequencing used unstimulated CD4+ T cells sorted from spleen or lymph node cells, collected before transplant. These receptors all stem from a human donor who was the organ donor for an intestinal transplant.

The rearrangement uses TRBV7-3 and TRBJ1-3; D unresolved. Looked up from germline, CDR1 is SGHTA and CDR2 is FQGTGA. This CDR3 contains 13 residues. V lost 2 bases, J lost 4 bases, and 6 bases lay in between. The CDR3 loop is CASSLYTGNTIYF. Written as DNA, the CDR3 is TGTGCCAGCAGCTTATATACGGGAAACACCATATATTTT.

This clone has just one count. V and J are TRBV5-4 and TRBJ2-1; 11 bases align to TRBD2. With V trimmed by 2 bases and J by 0 bases, 4 bases remained unmatched. CDR3 length: 17 amino acids. The germline CDR1 and CDR2 sequences are SGHNT and YYREEE (reference sequence). CDR3 protein: CASSFSGGASSYNEQFF. The CDR3 DNA follows: TGTGCCAGCAGCTTTAGCGGGGGGGCTTCCTCCTACAATGAGCAGTTCTTC.

The CDR3 reads CASGTAGLNSYEQYF. DNA of the CDR3: TGTGCCAGTGGTACCGCAGGGCTCAACTCCTACGAGCAGTACTTC. This rearrangement joins TRBV19 to TRBJ2-5, with a tentative D call TRBD1 (5 bases). TRBJ2-7 explains the end of the DNA better; the J call may be wrong. Germline lookup yields CDR1 LNHDA and CDR2 SQIVND (reference sequence). The CDR3 spans 15 residues.

J is TRBJ2-1 and V is TRBV4-1, with 8 bases lining up with TRBD1. V was clipped by 3 bases and J by 15 bases; unmatched bases: 10. Germline CDR1 MGHRA, CDR2 YSYEKL. This CDR3 spans 13 amino acids. In DNA form, the CDR3 reads TGCGCCAGCAGCCAGGAACCCGGACAGGGCTCGTTCTTC. Amino acid sequence: CASSQEPGQGSFF.

The rearrangement joins TRBV11-3 to TRBJ2-3; D might be TRBD2 (6 bases). V was clipped by 0 bases and J by 5 bases, with 12 bases between them. CDR3 length equals 15 residues. The germline V gene has CDR1 SGHNT and CDR2 YENEEA. The CDR3 DNA reads TGTGCCAGCAGCTTAGATGGGGGGTCCAAAGATACGCAGTATTTT. Its protein is CASSLDGGSKDTQYF. The variable domain in full, with the rest retrieved from reference TRBV11-3 and TRBJ2-3, is EAGVVQSPRYKIIEKKQPVAFWCNPISGHNTLYWYLQNLGQGPELLIRYENEEAVDDSQLPKDRFSAERLKGVDSTLKIQPAELGDSAVYLCASSLDGGSKDTQYFGPGTRLTVL.

The chain is built from TRBV10-2 and TRBJ1-1; D is perhaps TRBD1 (5 bases). Germline CDR1 reads WSHSY; CDR2 reads SAAADI. V lost 7 bases to trimming and J lost 2 bases, with 8 bases between them. The CDR3 is made up of 12 amino acids. Written as DNA, the CDR3 is TGCGCCAGCACTCGGGACAACACTGAAGCTTTCTTT. This translates into CASTRDNTEAFF.

This clone has only one observation. V gene TRBV7-9 combines with J gene TRBJ1-6, with 8 bases that match TRBD1. This CDR3 has 17 amino acids. V dropped 1 base and J dropped 7; count of bases not matched to a gene: 9. Germline loops: CDR1 SEHNR, CDR2 FQNEAQ (reference sequence). CDR3 protein: CASSLDGQGYLNSPLHF. CDR3 DNA: TGTGCCAGCAGCTTAGACGGACAGGGCTATTTGAATTCACCCCTCCACTTT.

In the case of this clone: The junction differs from germline at one of its ends, possibly a read error. The chain recombines TRBV19 with TRBJ2-1; D is possibly TRBD2 (5 bases). Germline CDR1 is LNHDA and CDR2 is SQIVND (reference sequence). This CDR3 region has 15 residues. For the CDR3, the DNA is TGTGCCAGTAGGTACCGGGATACCTCCCACAATGAGCAGTTCTTC. This codes for CASRYRDTSHNEQFF. Full variable domain (remainder filled in from reference TRBV19 and TRBJ2-1): DGGITQSPKYLFRKEGQNVTLSCEQNLNHDAMYWYRQDPGQGLRLIYYSQIVNDFQKGDIAEGYSVSREKKESFPLTVTSAQKNPTAFYLCASRYRDTSHNEQFFGPGTRLTVL.